The 20 T cell receptor beta chains reported below all come from one sample, sequenced in a study of T cell repertoires and HLA-DP antigens. Sequencing used immunoSEQ multiplex PCR; TCRdb keeps in-frame clones, though not all of them. The sample includes around 70,000 clones, around 80% seen only once; the top ten take about 1.4%. Their cognate antigens are unknown. The sample was CD4+ T cells from PBMCs. The receptor set was obtained from a man between 60 and 75 years old in good health and CMV-seronegative.

The rearrangement links TRBV5-1 to TRBJ1-6; D remains unclear. CDR1 and CDR2 (germline): SGHRS, YFSETQ. Trimming stripped 4 bases from V and 5 bases from J, with 13 bases between. This CDR3 contains 15 residues. The CDR3 DNA follows: TGCGCCAGCAGCCCACCGGGAGCGGATAATTCACCCCTCCACTTT. Its protein product is CASSPPGADNSPLHF.

V gene TRBV15 combines with J gene TRBJ1-1; D unresolved. Germline V gene sequence: CDR1 LNHNV, CDR2 YYDKDF (reference sequence). The germline V and J ends were trimmed by 1 base and 0 bases, with 9 bases remaining between them. This CDR3 spans 15 amino acids. The DNA for the CDR3 is TGTGCCACCAGCAGAGCAAATTCGATGAACACTGAAGCTTTCTTT. This translates into CATSRANSMNTEAFF.

The chain is built from TRBV5-1 and TRBJ1-2; a weak D match, TRBD1 (5 bases). This CDR3 spans 14 amino acids. The V gene lost 4 bases and the J gene lost 8 bases, with 18 bases spanning the gap. The V gene's germline CDR1 is SGHRS and CDR2 YFSETQ. The CDR3 DNA sequence: TGCGCCAGCAGCGCCGGGACCGCGGGGAGGGGCTACACCTTC. It translates to CASSAGTAGRGYTF.

The chain links TRBV13 to TRBJ1-2, with 7 nucleotides matching TRBD1. The CDR3 is 13 residues long. Germline V CDR1 and CDR2: PRHDT, FYEKMQ (reference sequence). The ends lost 4 bases at V and 8 bases at J; junction bases unmatched: 7. In nucleotides, the CDR3 is TGTGCCAGCAGCTGGGGGACAGCGGGGGGCTACACCTTC. Its protein is CASSWGTAGGYTF.

This chain uses TRBV6-4 with TRBJ2-3, with TRBD1 matching 8 bases. Trimming removed 3 bases from V and 1 base from J; junction bases left unmatched: 6. The germline CDR1 and CDR2 sequences are MRHNA and SNTAGT. The CDR3 is 16 amino acids. CDR3 in amino acids: CASSESDRGGTDTQYF. CDR3 nucleotides: TGTGCCAGCAGTGAATCCGACAGGGGCGGCACAGATACGCAGTATTTT.

The chain is built from TRBV11-2 and TRBJ2-5; no firm D call. The CDR3 spans 14 residues. Trimming took off 1 base at V and 4 bases at J, with 10 bases between the two ends. Germline V CDR1 and CDR2: SGHAT, FQNNGV. The CDR3 nucleotides read TGTGCCAGCAGCTTAGGTCAGGCAGCAGAGACCCAGTACTTC. Residues: CASSLGQAAETQYF.

The rearrangement links TRBV29-1 to TRBJ1-2, with 8 bases matching TRBD1. The germline V gene encodes CDR1 SQVTM and CDR2 ANQGSEA. The CDR3 spans 12 residues. V was clipped by 4 bases and J by 6 bases; unmatched bases: 4. The CDR3 coding sequence is TGCAGCGTTGGGCAGGGGGCGAATGGCTACACCTTC. It translates to CSVGQGANGYTF.

The V gene is TRBV19, the J gene TRBJ1-1; D unclear. CDR3 length: 12 residues. Germline CDR1 LNHDA, CDR2 SQIVND (reference sequence). Trimming cost V 9 bases and J 4 bases, with 12 bases left between them. The CDR3: CASRTWSTEAFF. Here the CDR3 DNA reads TGTGCCAGCAGGACCTGGAGCACTGAAGCTTTCTTT.

The V call is TRBV21-1, the J call TRBJ1-1. TRBV21-1 has pseudogene status. This CDR3 is 14 amino acids long. The CDR3 nucleotides read TGTGCCAGCAGCAAAGATAAGCTGAACACTGAAGCTTTCTTT. Translation: CASSKDKLNTEAFF.

V gene TRBV7-9 combines with J gene TRBJ2-1; D possibly corresponds to TRBD2 (6 bases). The CDR3 is 13 amino acids. Deletions cut 1 base from V and 10 bases from J, with 11 bases between. Germline V gene data show CDR1 as SEHNR and CDR2 as FQNEAQ (reference sequence). DNA of the CDR3: TGTGCCAGCAGCTTAGTCAGCGGGTGGGAGCAGTTCTTC. Translating gives CASSLVSGWEQFF.

V and J are TRBV23-1 and TRBJ1-2, with TRBD1 matching over 8 bases. TRBV23-1 is recorded as an ORF, its role being uncertain. There are 19 residues in the CDR3. V shed 0 bases, J shed 1 base, and the junction held 13 bases outside the gene matches. CDR3 protein: CASSQSGPRTDRDNYGYTF. The DNA of the CDR3 is TGCGCCAGCAGTCAATCGGGACCCAGGACGGACAGGGATAACTATGGCTACACCTTC.

The V gene is TRBV2, the J gene TRBJ1-2; 7 nucleotides align to TRBD1. The CDR3 length is 16 residues. V was pared by 0 bases and J by 4 bases, with 8 bases of the junction left unmatched. Germline values: CDR1 SNHLY, CDR2 FYNNEI. CDR3 bases: TGTGCCAGCAGTGAAGCTGGGGCAGGGGGAATCTATGGCTACACCTTC. Translation: CASSEAGAGGIYGYTF. The whole variable domain, filled in from reference TRBV2 and TRBJ1-2, reads EPEVTQTPSHQVTQMGQEVILRCVPISNHLYFYWYRQILGQKVEFLVSFYNNEISEKSEIFDDQFSVERPDGSNFTLKIRSTKLEDSAMYFCASSEAGAGGIYGYTFGSGTRLTVV.

The V and J genes are TRBV30 and TRBJ2-2; D perhaps matches TRBD2 (5 bases). The germline V gene encodes CDR1 GTSNPN and CDR2 SVGIG (reference sequence). Trimming took 4 bases from V and 0 from J, leaving 15 bases between them. The CDR3 is 16 residues long. This chain's CDR3 is CAWMGKADPNTGELFF. The CDR3 DNA reads as TGTGCCTGGATGGGGAAAGCGGACCCGAACACCGGGGAGCTGTTTTTT.

The rearrangement joins TRBV25-1 to TRBJ2-3, with 15 bases that match TRBD2. After removal of 5 bases from V and 4 bases from J, the junction contained 7 bases not matched to a gene. The CDR3 runs to 17 residues. Germline-derived CDR1 and CDR2 are MGHDK and SYGVNS. The CDR3 DNA reads as TGTGCCAGCAGTAAAGGACTAGCGGGAGGGGGGGCAGATACGCAGTATTTT. Translated: CASSKGLAGGGADTQYF. Filled out from reference TRBV25-1 and TRBJ2-3, the complete variable domain reads EADIYQTPRYLVIGTGKKITLECSQTMGHDKMYWYQQDPGMELHLIHYSYGVNSTEKGDLSSESTVSRIRTEHFPLTLESARPSHTSQYLCASSKGLAGGGADTQYFGPGTRLTVL.

This chain uses TRBV28 with TRBJ2-5; D gene ambiguous. Trimming removed 2 bases from V and 7 bases from J, with 5 bases in between. Germline CDR1 is MDHEN and CDR2 is SYDVKM. The CDR3 spans 11 residues. CDR3 DNA sequence: TGTGCCAGCAGTTTAGGGTGGACCCAGTACTTC. Protein: CASSLGWTQYF.

The chain has TRBV9 and TRBJ2-3, with D possibly being TRBD1 (6 bases). Trimming removed 1 base at V and 6 bases at J, with 12 bases between. This CDR3 region has 14 residues. Looked up from germline, CDR1 is SGDLS and CDR2 is YYNGEE. The DNA of the CDR3 is TGTGCCAGCAGCGTACAAACAGGGACGGATACGCAGTATTTT. Amino acid sequence: CASSVQTGTDTQYF.

This chain uses TRBV11-2 with TRBJ2-2; either TRBD1 or TRBD2 may fit D (5 bases each). Trimming shortened V by 5 bases and J by 4 bases, and 11 bases separated the two germline ends. Per the germline V gene, CDR1 is SGHAT and CDR2 is FQNNGV. This CDR3 is 14 amino acids long. The CDR3 nucleotides are TGTGCCAGCAGCCACAGAGGGGTCACCGGGGAGCTGTTTTTT. As protein: CASSHRGVTGELFF.

The CDR3 region has the DNA TGTGCCATCAGTGACGGGGACTCTAGCACAGATACGCAGTATTTT. Amino acids: CAISDGDSSTDTQYF. The chain joins TRBV10-3 to TRBJ2-3, with D perhaps TRBD2 (6 bases). Germline V gives CDR1 ENHRY, CDR2 SYGVKD. This CDR3 comprises 15 residues. V was trimmed by 3 bases and J by 0 bases, leaving 10 bases between them.

V and J are TRBV5-1 and TRBJ1-4; D is unresolved. Germline-derived CDR1 and CDR2 are SGHRS and YFSETQ. This CDR3 has 14 residues. The V end was cut by 1 base, the J end by 4 bases, with 8 bases between. The CDR3 reads CASSLNSLNEKLFF. The CDR3 DNA reads TGCGCCAGCAGCTTGAACAGTCTTAATGAAAAACTGTTTTTT.

The CDR3: CASSTGTSGRGSGANVLTF. The DNA for the CDR3 is TGTGCCAGTAGTACCGGGACTAGCGGGAGGGGTTCTGGGGCCAACGTCCTGACTTTC. This chain uses TRBV19 with TRBJ2-6, with TRBD2 matching over 16 bases. The CDR3 has 19 amino acids. Trimming cost V 4 bases and J 1 base; bases outside gene matches: 4. CDR1 LNHDA and CDR2 SQIVND come from the germline V gene (reference sequence). The variable domain in full, completed from reference TRBV19 and TRBJ2-6, reads DGGITQSPKYLFRKEGQNVTLSCEQNLNHDAMYWYRQDPGQGLRLIYYSQIVNDFQKGDIAEGYSVSREKKESFPLTVTSAQKNPTAFYLCASSTGTSGRGSGANVLTFGAGSRLTVL.